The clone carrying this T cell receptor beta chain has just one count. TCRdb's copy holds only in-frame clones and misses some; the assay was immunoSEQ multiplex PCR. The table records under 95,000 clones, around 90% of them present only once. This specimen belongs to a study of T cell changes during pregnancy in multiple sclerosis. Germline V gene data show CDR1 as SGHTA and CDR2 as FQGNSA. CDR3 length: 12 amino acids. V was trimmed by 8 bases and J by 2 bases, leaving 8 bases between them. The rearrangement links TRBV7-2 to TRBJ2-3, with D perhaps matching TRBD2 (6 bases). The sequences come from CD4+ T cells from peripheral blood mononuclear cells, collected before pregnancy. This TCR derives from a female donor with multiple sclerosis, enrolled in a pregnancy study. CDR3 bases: TGTGCCAGCGGGGGGTACACAGATACGCAGTATTTT. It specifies CASGGYTDTQYF.